The source of this TCR beta chain is a study of CD8 T cells in ankylosing spondylitis. Whole-study findings and limits: There was a TCR beta motif, made of several highly homologous variants, that appeared characteristic of ankylosing spondylitis blood. Disease-associated clonotypes exhibited CD8+ identity and were relatively infrequent in peripheral blood. Certain motif variants had earlier appeared in reactive arthritis synovial fluid and blood. Disease-linked clones reportedly showed significant enrichment in matched ankylosing spondylitis synovial fluid.

The V end lost 3 bases, the J end lost 15 bases, and 17 bases lay between the germline ends. Germline V gives CDR1 SQVTM, CDR2 ANQGSEA. This CDR3 is 12 amino acids long. This clonotype was found a few times. Its antigen is unknown. Making the TCR beta libraries involved quantitative 5'-RACE with molecular barcodes. TCRdb re-called the 5' RACE reads with MiXCR, one entry per CDR3 protein. The sample lists tens of thousands of distinct CDR3 sequences, around 8.5% occurring once. The chain has TRBV29-1 and TRBJ1-4, with D tentatively TRBD1 (5 bases). The specimen was blood, either unsorted or a sorted T cell fraction (not recorded which). This sequence originates from a male donor with ankylosing spondylitis. CDR3 residues: CSVEGGSMGVFF. The CDR3 DNA follows: TGCAGCGTTGAGGGAGGCTCCATGGGGGTGTTTTTT.